What follows are 10 T cell receptor beta chains derived from one specimen sequenced in a study of tumor-infiltrating lymphocytes in primary liver carcinoma. The researchers produced TCR beta cDNA from around 500 ng total RNA with a constant-region primer. Nested multiplex PCR, run for three rounds with slightly modified ARM-PCR, yielded TCR beta libraries. For around 11 cycles apiece, the opening two PCR rounds ran with TRBV1-TRBV30 forward primers and a C-beta reverse primer. A single record per CDR3 protein comes from TCRdb applying MiXCR to the multiplex PCR reads. This table has about 310,000 distinct CDR3 sequences, 45% to 70% appearing once. Blood RNA came from unsorted whole blood; germline DNA was also extracted. The sequenced material came from peripheral blood. Receptors were obtained from a woman aged 25 to 45 with primary liver carcinoma and hepatitis B virus infection.

On this clonotype: This may be a read error, as it is one base from a much larger clone. The gene calls are TRBV6-2 or TRBV6-3 and TRBJ2-6, with a weak D call TRBD1 (5 bases). Per germline, CDR1 MNHEY and CDR2 SVGEGT. This CDR3 is 13 amino acids long. In DNA form, the CDR3 reads TGTGCCACCCAGGGTTCTGGGGCCAACGTCCCGACTTTC. This translates into CATQGSGANVPTF.

In its sample, this clonotype was seen many times. J is TRBJ2-3 and V is TRBV5-6, with unresolved D. The CDR3 covers 13 residues. CDR1 and CDR2 from the germline V gene are SGHDT and YYEEEE. V was pared by 3 bases and J by 5 bases, with 10 bases between. The CDR3, as DNA: TGTGCCAGCAGCTCGGAGACTGAAGATACGCAGTATTTT. This translates into CASSSETEDTQYF.

Regarding this clonotype: This could be a read error, since a much larger clone is one nucleotide away. The chain couples TRBV4-3 to TRBJ1-1, with 8 bases lining up with TRBD1. The germline V gene encodes CDR1 LGHNA and CDR2 YSLEER. J gave up 4 bases and V 2 bases, and 6 bases lay outside the gene matches. The CDR3 is 15 amino acids. CDR3: CASSQHRGESTEAFF. The CDR3 DNA is TGCGCCAGCAGCCAACACAGGGGGGAGAGCACTGAAGCTTTCTTT.

This clonotype was detected a few times. The chain joins TRBV6-5 to TRBJ1-1; 9 bases map to TRBD1. J was trimmed by 3 bases and V by 2 bases; bases with no gene match: 1. There are 14 residues in the CDR3. Germline CDR1 is MNHEY and CDR2 is SVGAGI. CDR3 amino acids: CASSYRQGDTEAFF. The CDR3 coding sequence is TGTGCCAGCAGTTACCGACAGGGGGACACTGAAGCTTTCTTT.

The gene calls are TRBV6-5 and TRBJ2-3, with 7 bases fitting TRBD2. Germline CDR1 MNHEY, CDR2 SVGAGI. The CDR3 runs to 15 residues. The junction had 6 bases not matched to a gene; V was cut back by 0 bases and J by 6 bases. The CDR3 spells CASSYSFAGADTQYF. The CDR3 region has the DNA TGTGCCAGCAGTTACTCGTTTGCGGGAGCTGATACGCAGTATTTT.

The chain employs TRBV27 and TRBJ1-2; D unresolved. CDR3 length: 15 amino acids. Trimming pared 8 bases from V and 4 bases from J, leaving 20 bases between. The V gene's germline CDR1 is MNHEY and CDR2 SMNVEV (reference sequence). CDR3 DNA sequence: TGTGCCAGCTCCCCGGGCTCAGAGTACCTCTATGGCTACACCTTC. This codes for CASSPGSEYLYGYTF.

In regard to this clonotype: The junction departs from the called germline gene at one end, perhaps through a read error. This chain joins TRBV24-1 and TRBJ2-1; the D call may be TRBD1 or TRBD2 (5 bases each). Germline CDR1 KGHDR, CDR2 SFDVKD. There are 12 residues in the CDR3. The CDR3 region has the DNA TGTGGCACCGGGACCCTTCTGCATGAGCAGTTCTTC. It is translated as CGTGTLLHEQFF.

This chain joins TRBV28 and TRBJ2-1, with D uncertain. There are 13 residues in the CDR3. Trimming left V 3 bases short and J 4 bases short, with 7 bases between. Per germline, CDR1 MDHEN and CDR2 SYDVKM. CDR3 protein: CASSLAWYNEQFF. DNA of the CDR3: TGTGCCAGCAGTTTGGCCTGGTACAATGAGCAGTTCTTC.

Comment on this clonotype: A much larger clone is a single base away; this may be a read error. The rearrangement links TRBV6-5 to TRBJ2-7, with unresolved D. Germline CDR1 is MNHEY and CDR2 is SVGAGI. The CDR3 contains 13 residues. The CDR3 DNA reads as TGTGCCAGCACATCACAAGGTTCCTACGAGCAGTGCTTC. This gives the protein CASTSQGSYEQCF.

This clonotype was observed once. This may be a read error: a much more frequent sequence differs by one nucleotide. J is TRBJ2-4 and V is TRBV5-4; no clear D gene. Trimming cost V 4 bases and J 7 bases, with 9 bases left between them. This CDR3 has 12 residues. CDR1 is SGHNT, CDR2 YYREEE, per germline (reference sequence). CDR3 sequence (DNA): TGTGCCAGCAGCCTAAGTAGCAACATTCAGTACTTC. As protein: CASSLSSNIQYF. The full variable domain, with the rest looked up from reference TRBV5-4 and TRBJ2-4, is ETGVTQSPTHLIKTRGQQVTLRCSSQSGHNTVSWYQQALGQGPQFIFQYYREEENGRGNFPPRFSGLQFPNYSSELNVNALELDDSALYLCASSLSSNIQYFGAGTRLSVL.